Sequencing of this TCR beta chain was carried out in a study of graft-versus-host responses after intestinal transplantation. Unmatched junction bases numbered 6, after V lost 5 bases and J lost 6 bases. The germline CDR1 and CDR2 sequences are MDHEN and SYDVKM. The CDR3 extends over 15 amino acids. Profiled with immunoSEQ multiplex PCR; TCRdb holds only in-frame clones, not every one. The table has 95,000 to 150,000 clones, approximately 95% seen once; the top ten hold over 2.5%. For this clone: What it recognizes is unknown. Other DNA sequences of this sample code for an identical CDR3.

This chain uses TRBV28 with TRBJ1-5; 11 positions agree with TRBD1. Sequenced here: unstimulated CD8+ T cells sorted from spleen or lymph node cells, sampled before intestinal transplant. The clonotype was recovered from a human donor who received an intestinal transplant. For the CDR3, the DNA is TGTGCCAGCAGTCTGGACAGGGGGCTTGGTCAGCCCCAGCATTTT. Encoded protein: CASSLDRGLGQPQHF.